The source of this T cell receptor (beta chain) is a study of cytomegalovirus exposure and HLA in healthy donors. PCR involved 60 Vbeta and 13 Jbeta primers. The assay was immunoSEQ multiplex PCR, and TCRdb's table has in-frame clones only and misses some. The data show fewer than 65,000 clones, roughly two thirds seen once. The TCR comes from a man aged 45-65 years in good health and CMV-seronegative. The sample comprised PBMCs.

In DNA, the CDR3 is TGTGCCAGTAATCTCCCGGGATCTGGAAACACCATATATTTT. This codes for CASNLPGSGNTIYF. This sequence joins TRBV19 and TRBJ1-3; no reliable D call. Per the germline V gene, CDR1 is LNHDA and CDR2 is SQIVND (reference sequence). V lost 7 bases, J lost 1 base, and 11 bases lay in between. The CDR3 length is 14 residues.